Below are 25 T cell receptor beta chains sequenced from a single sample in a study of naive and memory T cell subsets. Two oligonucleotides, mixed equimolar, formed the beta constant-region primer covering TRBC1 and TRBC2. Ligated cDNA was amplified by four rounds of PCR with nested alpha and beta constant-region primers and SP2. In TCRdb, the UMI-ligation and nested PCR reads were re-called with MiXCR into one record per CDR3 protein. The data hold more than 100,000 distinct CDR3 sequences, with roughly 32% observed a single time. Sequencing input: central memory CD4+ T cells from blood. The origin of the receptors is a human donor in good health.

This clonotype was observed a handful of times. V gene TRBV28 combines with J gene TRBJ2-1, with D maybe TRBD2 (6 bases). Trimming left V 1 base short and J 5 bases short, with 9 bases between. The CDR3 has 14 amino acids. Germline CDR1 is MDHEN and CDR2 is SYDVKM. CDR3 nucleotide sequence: TGTGCCAGCAGTTTATATTCGGGGGACAATGAGCAGTTCTTC. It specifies CASSLYSGDNEQFF.

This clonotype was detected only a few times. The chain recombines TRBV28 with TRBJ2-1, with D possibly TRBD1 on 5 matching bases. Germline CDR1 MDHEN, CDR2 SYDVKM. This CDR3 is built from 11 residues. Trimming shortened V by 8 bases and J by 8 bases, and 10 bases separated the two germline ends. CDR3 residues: CASRRVYEQFF. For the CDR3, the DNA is TGTGCCAGCCGCAGGGTGTATGAGCAGTTCTTC.

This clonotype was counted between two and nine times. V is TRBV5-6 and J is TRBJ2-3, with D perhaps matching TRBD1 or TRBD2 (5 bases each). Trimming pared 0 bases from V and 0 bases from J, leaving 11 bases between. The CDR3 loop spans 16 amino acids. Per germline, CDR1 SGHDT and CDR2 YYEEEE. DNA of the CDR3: TGTGCCAGCAGCTTGGACAGGAAGCGGAGCACAGATACGCAGTATTTT. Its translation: CASSLDRKRSTDTQYF.

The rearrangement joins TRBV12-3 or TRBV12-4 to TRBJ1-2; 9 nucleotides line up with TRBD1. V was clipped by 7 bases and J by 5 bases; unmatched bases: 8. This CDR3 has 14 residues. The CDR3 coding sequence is TGTGCCAGCACCCAGGGACAGGGTCATTATGGCTACACCTTC. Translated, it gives CASTQGQGHYGYTF.

CDR3 nucleotides: TGCGCCAGCAGCTTGGCCTTGGGACTAGGGGGGGATGAGCAGTTCTTC. Translation: CASSLALGLGGDEQFF. The genes are TRBV5-1 and TRBJ2-1, with 8 bases that match TRBD2. The V segment lost 0 bases and the J segment 8 bases; nucleotides outside the gene matches: 10. Germline values: CDR1 SGHRS, CDR2 YFSETQ. The CDR3 covers 16 residues.

CDR3 coding DNA: TGTGCCAGCAGCAGGGGACAGCTCGTGGGCTACACCTTC. The encoded protein is CASSRGQLVGYTF. The chain is built from TRBV7-2 and TRBJ1-2; 7 bases map to TRBD1. Per germline, CDR1 SGHTA and CDR2 FQGNSA. Unmatched junction bases numbered 8, after V lost 5 bases and J lost 8 bases. The CDR3 totals 13 residues.

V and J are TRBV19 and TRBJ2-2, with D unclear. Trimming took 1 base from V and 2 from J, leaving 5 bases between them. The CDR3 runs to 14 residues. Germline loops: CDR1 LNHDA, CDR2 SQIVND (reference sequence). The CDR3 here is CASSIGQNTGELFF. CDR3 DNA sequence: TGTGCCAGTAGTATAGGGCAAAACACCGGGGAGCTGTTTTTT. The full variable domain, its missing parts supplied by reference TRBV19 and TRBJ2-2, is DGGITQSPKYLFRKEGQNVTLSCEQNLNHDAMYWYRQDPGQGLRLIYYSQIVNDFQKGDIAEGYSVSREKKESFPLTVTSAQKNPTAFYLCASSIGQNTGELFFGEGSRLTVL.

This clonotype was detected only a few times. CDR3 protein: CASSTGVSGSWRFF. Written as DNA, the CDR3 is TGTGCCAGTAGCACAGGGGTTAGCGGGAGTTGGAGGTTCTTC. The chain has TRBV19 and TRBJ2-1; 9 nucleotides match TRBD2. The J segment lost 15 bases and the V segment lost 6 bases, leaving 15 bases of the junction unmatched. CDR1 LNHDA and CDR2 SQIVND come from the germline V gene (reference sequence). The CDR3 has 14 amino acids.

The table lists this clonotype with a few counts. This CDR3 is CAISESGMAAGYTDTQYF. In DNA, the CDR3 is TGTGCCATCAGTGAGTCGGGAATGGCTGCGGGATACACAGATACGCAGTATTTT. The rearrangement links TRBV10-3 to TRBJ2-3; a possible D gene is TRBD2 (6 bases). Germline CDR1 reads ENHRY; CDR2 reads SYGVKD. The CDR3 is 18 amino acids. Trimming removed 0 bases at V and 2 bases at J, with 18 bases between.

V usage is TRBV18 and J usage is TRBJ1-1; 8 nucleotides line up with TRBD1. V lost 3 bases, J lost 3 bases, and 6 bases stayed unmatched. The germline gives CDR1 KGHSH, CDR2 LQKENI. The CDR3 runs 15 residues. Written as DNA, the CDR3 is TGTGCCAGCTCACCTCAACTGGACAGGGACACTGAAGCTTTCTTT. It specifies CASSPQLDRDTEAFF. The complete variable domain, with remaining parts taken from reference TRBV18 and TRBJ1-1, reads NAGVMQNPRHLVRRRGQEARLRCSPMKGHSHVYWYRQLPEEGLKFMVYLQKENIIDESGMPKERFSAEFPKEGPSILRIQQVVRGDSAAYFCASSPQLDRDTEAFFGQGTRLTVV.

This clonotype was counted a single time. CDR3 sequence reads: CASRARLMNTEAFF. As DNA, the CDR3 is TGTGCCAGCAGGGCCAGGCTTATGAACACTGAAGCTTTCTTT. The chain couples TRBV2 to TRBJ1-1; D remains unclear. Trimming took 6 bases from V and 0 from J, leaving 11 bases between them. Germline values: CDR1 SNHLY, CDR2 FYNNEI. The CDR3 has 14 amino acids. Together with reference TRBV2 and TRBJ1-1, the CDR3 gives the full variable domain: EPEVTQTPSHQVTQMGQEVILRCVPISNHLYFYWYRQILGQKVEFLVSFYNNEISEKSEIFDDQFSVERPDGSNFTLKIRSTKLEDSAMYFCASRARLMNTEAFFGQGTRLTVV.

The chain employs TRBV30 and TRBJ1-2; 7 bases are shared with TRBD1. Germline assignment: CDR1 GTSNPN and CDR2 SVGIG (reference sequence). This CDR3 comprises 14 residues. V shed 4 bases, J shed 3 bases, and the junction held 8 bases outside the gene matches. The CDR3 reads CAWTGNRGDYGYTF. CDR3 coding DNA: TGTGCCTGGACGGGGAACAGGGGCGACTATGGCTACACCTTC. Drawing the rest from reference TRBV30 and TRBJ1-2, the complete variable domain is SQTIHQWPATLVQPVGSPLSLECTVEGTSNPNLYWYRQAAGRGLQLLFYSVGIGQISSEVPQNLSASRPQDRQFILSSKKLLLSDSGFYLCAWTGNRGDYGYTFGSGTRLTVV.

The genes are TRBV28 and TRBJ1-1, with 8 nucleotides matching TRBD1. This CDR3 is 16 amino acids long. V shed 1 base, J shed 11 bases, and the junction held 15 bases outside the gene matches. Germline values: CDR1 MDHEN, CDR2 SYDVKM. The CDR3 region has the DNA TGTGCCAGCAGTTTATCCGCAGGGACAGGCCGTCCGGGGGCTTTCTTT. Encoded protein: CASSLSAGTGRPGAFF.

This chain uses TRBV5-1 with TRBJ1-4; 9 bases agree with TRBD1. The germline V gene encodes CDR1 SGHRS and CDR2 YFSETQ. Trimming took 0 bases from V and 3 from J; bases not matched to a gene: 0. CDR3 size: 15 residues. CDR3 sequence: CASSLGTGANEKLFF. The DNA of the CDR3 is TGCGCCAGCAGCTTGGGGACAGGGGCTAATGAAAAACTGTTTTTT.

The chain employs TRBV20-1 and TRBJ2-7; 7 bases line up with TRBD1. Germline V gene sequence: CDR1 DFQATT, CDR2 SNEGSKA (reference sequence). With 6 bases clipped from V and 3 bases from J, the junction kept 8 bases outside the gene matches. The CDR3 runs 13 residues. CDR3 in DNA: TGCAGTGCGATCCGGGACAGTTACTACGAGCAGTACTTC. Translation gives CSAIRDSYYEQYF.

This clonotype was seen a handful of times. The CDR3 protein is CSATPALAGAHEQYF. DNA of the CDR3: TGCAGTGCTACCCCCGCGCTAGCGGGAGCCCATGAGCAGTACTTC. The V gene is TRBV20-1, the J gene TRBJ2-7, with 10 nucleotides matching TRBD2. The CDR3 sequence is 15 residues long. Germline trimming cut 4 bases from V and 7 bases from J; bases unmatched to any gene: 13. The V gene's germline CDR1 is DFQATT and CDR2 SNEGSKA (reference sequence).

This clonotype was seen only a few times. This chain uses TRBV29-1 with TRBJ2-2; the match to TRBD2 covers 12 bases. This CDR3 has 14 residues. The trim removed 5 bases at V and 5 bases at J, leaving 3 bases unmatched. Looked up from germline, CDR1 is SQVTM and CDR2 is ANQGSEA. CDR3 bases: TGCAGCGTTCCCACTAGCGGGAGGACCGGGGAGCTGTTTTTT. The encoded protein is CSVPTSGRTGELFF.

This chain's CDR3 is CASSSAVGGGRAWHEQFF. The CDR3, as DNA: TGTGCCAGCAGTTCCGCGGTCGGGGGCGGGAGGGCCTGGCATGAGCAGTTCTTC. V is TRBV6-2 or TRBV6-3 and J is TRBJ2-1; 9 bases match TRBD2. V lost 4 bases and J lost 8; bases outside the gene matches: 18. Per the germline V gene, CDR1 is MNHEY and CDR2 is SVGEGT. CDR3 length: 18 amino acids.

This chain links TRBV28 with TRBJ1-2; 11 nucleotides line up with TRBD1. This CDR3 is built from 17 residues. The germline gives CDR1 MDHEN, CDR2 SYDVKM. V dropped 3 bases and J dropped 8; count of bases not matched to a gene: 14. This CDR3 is CASSLLGPGQGVRGYTF. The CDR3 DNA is TGTGCCAGCAGTTTGTTGGGTCCGGGACAGGGGGTGAGAGGCTACACCTTC.

This CDR3 is CASSKGTTVRNTEAFF. The CDR3 DNA sequence: TGTGCCAGCAGCAAAGGTACGACAGTTCGGAACACTGAAGCTTTCTTT. The J gene is TRBJ1-1, the V gene TRBV11-2; D is possibly TRBD1 (5 bases). CDR1 and CDR2 from the germline V gene are SGHAT and FQNNGV. The CDR3 runs 16 residues. V gave up 5 bases and J gave up 1 base, with 17 bases separating them.

CDR3 loop: CASSPDRGTGKLFF. In DNA form, the CDR3 reads TGTGCCAGCTCACCGGACAGGGGGACGGGAAAACTGTTTTTT. This chain links TRBV18 with TRBJ1-4, with 10 bases that match TRBD1. The CDR3 covers 14 residues. The V segment lost 3 bases and the J segment 10 bases; nucleotides outside the gene matches: 5. The germline CDR1 and CDR2 sequences are KGHSH and LQKENI.

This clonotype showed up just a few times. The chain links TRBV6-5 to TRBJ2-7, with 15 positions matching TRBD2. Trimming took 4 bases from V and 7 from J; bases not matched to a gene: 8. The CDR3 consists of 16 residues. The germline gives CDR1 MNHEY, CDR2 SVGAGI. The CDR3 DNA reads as TGTGCCAGCAGTTTCTCTCCGGGACTAGCGGGAGGTGAGCAGTACTTC. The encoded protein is CASSFSPGLAGGEQYF.

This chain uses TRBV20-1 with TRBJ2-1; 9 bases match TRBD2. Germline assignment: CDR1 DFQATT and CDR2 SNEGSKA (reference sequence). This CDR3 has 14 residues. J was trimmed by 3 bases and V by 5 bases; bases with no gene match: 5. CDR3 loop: CSALAGSNYNEQFF. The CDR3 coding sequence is TGCAGTGCTCTAGCGGGATCTAACTACAATGAGCAGTTCTTC.

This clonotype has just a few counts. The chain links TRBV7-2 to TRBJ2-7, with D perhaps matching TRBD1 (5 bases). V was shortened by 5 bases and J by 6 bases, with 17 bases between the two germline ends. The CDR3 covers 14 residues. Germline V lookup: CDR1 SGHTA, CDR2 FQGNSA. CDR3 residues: CASSLTAGLGEQYF. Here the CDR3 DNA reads TGTGCCAGCAGCCTGACGGCAGGGTTAGGCGAGCAGTACTTC.

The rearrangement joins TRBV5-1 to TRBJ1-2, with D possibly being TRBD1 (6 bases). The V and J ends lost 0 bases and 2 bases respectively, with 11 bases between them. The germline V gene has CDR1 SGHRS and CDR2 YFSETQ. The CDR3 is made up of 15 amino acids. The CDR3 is CASSLVPGQNYGYTF. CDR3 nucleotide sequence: TGCGCCAGCAGCTTGGTTCCCGGACAGAACTATGGCTACACCTTC.